This TCR beta chain was observed in a study of blood T cell repertoires in COVID-19. V shed 5 bases and J 6 bases; nucleotides not matched to a gene: 8. The CDR3 spans 14 residues. The germline gives CDR1 LGHDT, CDR2 YNNKEL (reference sequence). Data came from immunoSEQ multiplex PCR; TCRdb stores just in-frame clones and leaves some out. The sample has 140,000 to 150,000 clones, more than 85% seen once; the top ten hold around 3.2%. The clonotype originates from a man aged 55 to 70 with active or convalescent COVID-19. The sample taken for sequencing was peripheral blood. The rearrangement links TRBV3-1 (or the pseudogene TRBV3-2) to TRBJ2-7; 9 bases line up with TRBD1. The DNA for the CDR3 is TGTGCCAGCAGCGCACAGGGGGCTCTGTCCGAGCAGTACTTC. Translation gives CASSAQGALSEQYF.